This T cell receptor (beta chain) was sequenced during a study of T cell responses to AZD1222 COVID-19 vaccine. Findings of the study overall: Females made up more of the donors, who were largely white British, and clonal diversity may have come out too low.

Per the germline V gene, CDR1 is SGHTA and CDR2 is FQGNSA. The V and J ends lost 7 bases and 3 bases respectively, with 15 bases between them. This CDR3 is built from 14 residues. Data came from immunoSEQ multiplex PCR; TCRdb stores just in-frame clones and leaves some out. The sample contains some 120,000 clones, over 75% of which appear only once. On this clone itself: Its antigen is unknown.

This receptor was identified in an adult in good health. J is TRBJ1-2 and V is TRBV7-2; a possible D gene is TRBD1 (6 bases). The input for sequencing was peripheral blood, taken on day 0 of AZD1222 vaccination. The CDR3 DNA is TGTGCCAGCATCCTAGAGCCAGGGGACTATGGCTACACCTTC. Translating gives CASILEPGDYGYTF.